A single sample gave rise to the 18 T cell receptor beta chains below, sequenced in a study of breast tumors, draining lymph nodes, adjacent tissues. The lymph nodes were axillary draining lymph nodes from breast cancer patients. TCRdb re-called the multiplex PCR reads with MiXCR, one entry per CDR3 protein. This sample has approximately 300,000 distinct CDR3 sequences; around 30% occur once, and the top ten carry more than 0.95%. The sequencing sample was made of axillary lymph node tissue. The source of these receptors is a female donor with breast cancer. Some clones in this sample may be carry-over from other donors' samples.

This clonotype was observed at least ten times. The chain has TRBV20-1 and TRBJ1-5; the match to TRBD1 covers 7 bases. The CDR3 spans 13 residues. The ends lost 3 bases at V and 4 bases at J; junction bases unmatched: 3. In germline, CDR1 is DFQATT, CDR2 SNEGSKA (reference sequence). CDR3 residues: CSARTGRNQPQHF. The CDR3 nucleotides are TGCAGTGCTAGGACAGGGCGGAATCAGCCCCAGCATTTT.

On this clonotype: One junction end does not reproduce the germline sequence, and a read error may be involved. CDR3 loop: CAGSLGALASYEQHF. As DNA, the CDR3 is TGTGCCGGCAGCTTAGGAGCACTTGCCTCCTACGAGCAGCACTTC. V and J are TRBV7-9 and TRBJ2-7; D is undetermined. Germline CDR1 and CDR2: SEHNR and FQNEAQ (reference sequence). This CDR3 region has 15 residues.

This clonotype has a count of ten or more. The CDR3 DNA sequence: TGCAGTGCTAGAGCGGGAGCTAAGGGAAGCGACAATGAGCAGTTCTTC. It is translated as CSARAGAKGSDNEQFF. The chain recombines TRBV20-1 with TRBJ2-1, with D perhaps matching TRBD2 (6 bases). In germline, CDR1 is DFQATT, CDR2 SNEGSKA (reference sequence). V lost 1 base, J lost 5 bases, and 18 bases lay in between. The CDR3 totals 16 residues.

The rearrangement links TRBV20-1 to TRBJ2-5, with 8 bases that match TRBD2. The junction had 11 bases not matched to a gene; V was cut back by 6 bases and J by 5 bases. Germline CDR1 DFQATT, CDR2 SNEGSKA (reference sequence). CDR3 length: 14 residues. The CDR3 nucleotides are TGCAGTGCGGAGGACGTCTCGGGAGGGGAGACCCAGTACTTC. It specifies CSAEDVSGGETQYF.

This clonotype was detected only a few times. This rearrangement joins TRBV12-3 or TRBV12-4 to TRBJ2-1; 12 bases align to TRBD2. V was clipped by 7 bases and J by 7 bases; unmatched bases: 8. The CDR3 is 15 amino acids. CDR3 protein: CASKASGRGSNEQFF. The DNA of the CDR3 is TGTGCCAGCAAAGCTAGCGGGAGGGGCTCTAATGAGCAGTTCTTC.

This clonotype was counted at least ten times. The J gene is TRBJ1-2, the V gene TRBV6-5; a weak D match, TRBD1 (5 bases). Trimming removed 0 bases from V and 5 bases from J, with 10 bases in between. The CDR3 runs to 14 residues. Germline assignment: CDR1 MNHEY and CDR2 SVGAGI. The CDR3 here is CASSYSEGRYGYTF. The CDR3 bases are TGTGCCAGCAGTTACTCGGAGGGGAGGTATGGCTACACCTTC.

This clonotype came up a few times. A single base separates this from a much larger clone, so it may be a read error. The genes are TRBV20-1 and TRBJ1-2; no definite D call. The germline gives CDR1 DFQATT, CDR2 SNEGSKA (reference sequence). The CDR3 totals 12 residues. CDR3 amino acids: CSARVQAAGSTF. The CDR3 nucleotides read TGCAGTGCTAGAGTCCAGGCGGCTGGCTCCACCTTC.

Ten or more counts support this clonotype. The chain uses TRBV30 and TRBJ2-3; 7 nucleotides align to TRBD1. Per germline, CDR1 GTSNPN and CDR2 SVGIG (reference sequence). The V gene end was trimmed by 5 bases and the J gene end by 1 base; junction bases not matched to a gene: 0. The CDR3 is made up of 12 amino acids. The CDR3 sequence is CAWGQGTDTQYF. The DNA for the CDR3 is TGTGCCTGGGGACAGGGCACAGATACGCAGTATTTT.

As regards this clonotype: This likely comes from a read error, as the CDR3 has no conserved phenylalanine or tryptophan at its end. It is unclear where the CDR3 begins or ends on the DNA, so no DNA is shown, and the CDR3 is as TCRdb lists it. The rearrangement uses TRBV20-1 and TRBJ1-2; no check of the table's D call, TRBD1, against the DNA was made. CDR1 and CDR2 from the germline V gene are DFQATT and SNEGSKA (reference sequence). The CDR3 adds up to 12 amino acids, both ends counted. Here the CDR3 reads CSAIPGGWGSTL.

This chain joins TRBV28 and TRBJ2-7; 9 nucleotides line up with TRBD1. Trimming removed 11 bases from V and 4 bases from J; junction bases left unmatched: 6. CDR1 MDHEN and CDR2 SYDVKM come from the germline V gene. CDR3 length equals 12 residues. DNA of the CDR3: TGTGCCGCAAACAGGGGGCGGTACGAGCAGTACTTC. It yields the protein CAANRGRYEQYF.

This clonotype has at least ten counts. The junction differs from germline at one of its ends, possibly a read error. The CDR3 here is CASSLAPTDTQYF. Written as DNA, the CDR3 is TGTGCCAGCAGCTTAGCCCCGACAGATACGCAGTATTTT. The chain combines TRBV5-1 with TRBJ2-3; no definite D call. Germline CDR1 reads SGHRS; CDR2 reads YFSETQ. The length of the CDR3 is 13 residues.

On this clonotype: One end of the junction is discordant with germline, which a read error may explain. The chain links TRBV7-2 to TRBJ2-7, with D hard to call. The CDR3 spans 12 residues. The germline gives CDR1 SGHTA, CDR2 FQGNSA. CDR3 loop: CASSSVGYVQCF. CDR3 sequence (DNA): TGTGCCAGCAGTTCGGTGGGCTACGTGCAGTGCTTC.

This clonotype was counted many times. V and J are TRBV20-1 and TRBJ1-2, with D uncertain. V was pared by 1 base and J by 2 bases, with 8 bases between. Looked up from germline, CDR1 is DFQATT and CDR2 is SNEGSKA (reference sequence). This CDR3 region has 13 residues. Here the CDR3 DNA reads TGCAGTGCTAGAGTTGGCAGGAACTATGGCTACACCTTC. This translates into CSARVGRNYGYTF.

The chain carries TRBV10-2 and TRBJ1-2, with D unresolved. V was pared by 0 bases and J by 5 bases, with 10 bases between. This CDR3 spans 14 amino acids. Germline CDR1 and CDR2: WSHSY and SAAADI. The CDR3 here is CASSESGGEYGYTF. As DNA, the CDR3 is TGCGCCAGCAGTGAGTCGGGTGGCGAGTATGGCTACACCTTC.

There are many counts of this clonotype. The CDR3 region has the DNA TGCGCCAGCTCACCCGGGACTAGCGGGGAGACCCAGTACTTC. Translation: CASSPGTSGETQYF. This chain links TRBV10-1 with TRBJ2-5; 12 nucleotides agree with TRBD2. V gave up 8 bases and J gave up 5 bases; unmatched junction bases: 6. The germline V gene encodes CDR1 WNHNN and CDR2 SYGVQD (reference sequence). The CDR3 covers 14 residues.

This clonotype was seen many times. The chain employs TRBV5-1 and TRBJ2-5, with D unclear. Germline V gene data show CDR1 as SGHRS and CDR2 as YFSETQ. Trimming cost V 1 base and J 1 base, with 5 bases left between them. This CDR3 region has 13 residues. The DNA for the CDR3 is TGCGCCAGCAGCTTGACACCCCAAGAGACCCAGTACTTC. As protein: CASSLTPQETQYF. Full variable domain (rest looked up from reference TRBV5-1 and TRBJ2-5): KAGVTQTPRYLIKTRGQQVTLSCSPISGHRSVSWYQQTPGQGLQFLFEYFSETQRNKGNFPGRFSGRQFSNSRSEMNVSTLELGDSALYLCASSLTPQETQYFGPGTRLLVL.

This clonotype occurred many times. The rearrangement uses TRBV19 and TRBJ2-5; TRBD1 aligns across 9 bases. Germline CDR1 is LNHDA and CDR2 is SQIVND (reference sequence). Trimming at V came to 10 bases and at J to 5 bases, leaving 2 bases not matched to a gene. The CDR3 extends over 11 amino acids. CDR3 bases: TGTGCCACGGACAGGGGTGAGACCCAGTACTTC. Amino acids: CATDRGETQYF.

There are many counts of this clonotype. The genes are TRBV7-2 and TRBJ1-4, with a weak D call TRBD1 (5 bases). Trimming stripped 4 bases from V and 8 bases from J, with 14 bases between. This CDR3 is 14 amino acids long. Germline V gene sequence: CDR1 SGHTA, CDR2 FQGNSA. The CDR3: CASSYAGGAEKLFF. Written as DNA, the CDR3 is TGTGCCAGCAGCTACGCCGGCGGGGCCGAAAAACTGTTTTTT. The full variable domain, rest sourced from reference TRBV7-2 and TRBJ1-4, is GAGVSQSPSNKVTEKGKDVELRCDPISGHTALYWYRQSLGQGLEFLIYFQGNSAPDKSGLPSDRFSAERTGGSVSTLTIQRTQQEDSAVYLCASSYAGGAEKLFFGSGTQLSVL.